A single T cell receptor beta chain is shown here with its context. These data come from a study of blood T cells in healthy people across ages. With a J-beta primer mix and a sample-barcoded 5' primer, a second PCR ran about 6 to 11 cycles. TCRdb re-called the 5' RACE reads through MiXCR, storing one row per CDR3 protein. The data hold fewer than 2,000,000 distinct CDR3 sequences, with approximately 39% observed a single time. The source is a human donor in good health. The source material was blood.

The CDR3 reads CSASNGESSYNEQYF. The DNA for the CDR3 is TGCAGTGCTAGCAACGGAGAGAGCTCCTACAATGAGCAGTACTTC. This chain joins TRBV20-1 and TRBJ2-1; D is unresolved. The end of the DNA fits TRBJ2-7 better, so the J call may be wrong. The CDR3 runs to 15 residues. CDR1 is DFQATT and CDR2 is SNEGSKA in the germline V gene (reference sequence).